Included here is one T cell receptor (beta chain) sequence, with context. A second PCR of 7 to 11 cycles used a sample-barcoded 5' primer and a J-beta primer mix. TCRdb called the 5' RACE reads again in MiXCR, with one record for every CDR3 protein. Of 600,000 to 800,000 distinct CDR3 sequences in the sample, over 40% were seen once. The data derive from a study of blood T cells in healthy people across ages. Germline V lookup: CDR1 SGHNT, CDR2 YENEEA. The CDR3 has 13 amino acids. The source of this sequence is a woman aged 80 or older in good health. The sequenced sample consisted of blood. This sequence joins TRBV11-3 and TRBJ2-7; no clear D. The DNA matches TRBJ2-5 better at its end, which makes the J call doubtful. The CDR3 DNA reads TGTGCCAGCAGCTTAAGGCGTACAGAGACCCAGTACTTC. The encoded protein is CASSLRRTETQYF.